This T cell receptor (beta chain) stems from a study of spatial heterogeneity in lung cancer. The study, taken as a whole, reports: Nonsynonymous mutation counts, ubiquitous and regional, were tracked by the respective counts of ubiquitous and regional expanded TCRs. Expanded intratumoral alpha and beta TCR counts tracked tumor mutation counts.

Germline CDR1 is MDHEN and CDR2 is SYDVKM. The CDR3 spans 17 residues. J lost 4 bases, V lost 5 bases, and 11 bases had no gene match. This clonotype was observed many times. Antigen specificity is unknown. Every TCR cDNA molecule carried a tag that served as a unique molecular identifier. TCRdb analysed the 5' RACE reads with MiXCR anew, one entry per CDR3 protein. The repertoire holds 10,000 to 15,000 distinct CDR3 sequences, with around 6.3% as singletons. Sample time point: sample taken at primary tumor resection. The sequenced material consisted of unsorted whole RNA from tumor, nontumor lung or frozen PBMC.

The gene calls are TRBV28 and TRBJ2-1, with 10 nucleotides matching TRBD2. The sample here was lung tumor tissue, taken at surgery. The sequence was obtained from a female donor with early-stage non-small cell lung cancer. The CDR3 here is CASSPSLAGALYNEQFF. In DNA, the CDR3 is TGTGCCAGCAGTCCCTCTCTAGCGGGAGCTCTGTACAATGAGCAGTTCTTC. The full variable domain, with the rest looked up from reference TRBV28 and TRBJ2-1, is DVKVTQSSRYLVKRTGEKVFLECVQDMDHENMFWYRQDPGLGLRLIYFSYDVKMKEKGDIPEGYSVSREKKERFSLILESASTNQTSMYLCASSPSLAGALYNEQFFGPGTRLTVL.